The entry below describes one T cell receptor beta chain. Its antigen is not known. This sample is part of a study of CD8 T cells in Susac syndrome. Study conclusions and caveats: The TCR sequencing and HLA analysis in the study involved a relatively small number of individuals, as the study acknowledged.

In the multiple sclerosis control group, patients were treatment-naive and had stable or active relapsing-remitting disease. TEMRA cells were FACS-enriched and CD8+ and CD4+ T cells negatively isolated. V was pared by 8 bases and J by 5 bases, with 13 bases between. CDR3 length equals 12 residues. Looked up from germline, CDR1 is ENHRY and CDR2 is SYGVKD. Reverse transcription used roughly 0.45 to 1 ug RNA and random hexamers. Amplification of TCR beta CDR3 across 54 Vbeta and 13 Jbeta was performed with immunoSEQ multiplex PCR. One entry per CDR3 protein, called by TCRdb with MiXCR from the immunoSEQ multiplex PCR reads. The sample consists of 250,000 to 300,000 distinct CDR3 sequences, roughly 85% of them appearing once.

The sequenced sample was CD8+ T cells from PBMCs. This chain connects TRBV10-3 to TRBJ2-7; the D gene is possibly TRBD1 (6 bases). This TCR derives from a human donor with multiple sclerosis. The CDR3 loop reads CAIDTGRDEQYF. The CDR3 DNA sequence: TGTGCCATCGACACAGGGCGGGACGAGCAGTACTTC.